This T cell receptor (beta chain) emerged from a study of CD8+CD57+ T cells in acquired aplastic anemia. Investigators profiled TCR beta VDJ and CDR3 from genomic DNA template. TCRdb redid the calling of the reads with MiXCR, one entry per CDR3 protein. The repertoire holds about 190,000 distinct CDR3 sequences, with 64% as singletons. Germline V lookup: CDR1 SGHVS, CDR2 FQNEAQ. The V gene end was trimmed by 5 bases and the J gene end by 2 bases; junction bases not matched to a gene: 9. This CDR3 spans 16 amino acids. The sequence was collected from a human donor with severe aplastic anemia or a healthy control (not recorded which). The chain couples TRBV7-8 to TRBJ1-5, with 7 bases lining up with TRBD1. The sample comprised sorted CD4+, CD8+, or CD8+CD57+ T cells (not recorded which) from PBMCs. The CDR3 nucleotides read TGTGCCAGCAGCCCGTCGGGACAGATCCGCAATCAGCCCCAGCATTTT. The encoded protein is CASSPSGQIRNQPQHF.